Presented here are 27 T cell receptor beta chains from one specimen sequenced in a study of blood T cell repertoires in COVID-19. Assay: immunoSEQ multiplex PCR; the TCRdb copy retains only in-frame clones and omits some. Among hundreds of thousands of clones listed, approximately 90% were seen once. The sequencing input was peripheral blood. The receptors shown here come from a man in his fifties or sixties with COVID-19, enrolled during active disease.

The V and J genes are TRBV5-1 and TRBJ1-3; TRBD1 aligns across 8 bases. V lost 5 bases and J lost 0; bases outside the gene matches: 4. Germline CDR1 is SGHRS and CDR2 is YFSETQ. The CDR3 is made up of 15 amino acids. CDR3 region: CASSRDRGSGNTIYF. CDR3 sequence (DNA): TGCGCCAGCAGTCGCGACAGGGGCTCTGGAAACACCATATATTTT.

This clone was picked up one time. The CDR3, as DNA: TGTGCCAGCAGCCCCCCGTCAGAGACCCAGTACTTC. Its protein is CASSPPSETQYF. The V and J genes are TRBV9 and TRBJ2-5; D gene uncertain. CDR1 is SGDLS, CDR2 YYNGEE, per germline. This CDR3 is 12 amino acids long. V lost 4 bases to trimming and J lost 4 bases, with 8 bases between them.

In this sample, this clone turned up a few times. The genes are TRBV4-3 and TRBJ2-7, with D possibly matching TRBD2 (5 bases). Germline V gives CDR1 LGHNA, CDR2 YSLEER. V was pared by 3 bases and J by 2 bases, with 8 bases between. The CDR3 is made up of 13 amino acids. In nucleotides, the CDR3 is TGCGCCAGCAGCCAGGAGGTGGCCTACGAGCAGTACTTC. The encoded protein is CASSQEVAYEQYF.

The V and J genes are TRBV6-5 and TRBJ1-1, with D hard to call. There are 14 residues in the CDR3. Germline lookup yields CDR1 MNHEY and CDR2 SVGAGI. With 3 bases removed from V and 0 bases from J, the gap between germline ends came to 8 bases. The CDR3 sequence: CASSYHTLNTEAFF. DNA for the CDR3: TGTGCCAGCAGTTATCACACCTTGAACACTGAAGCTTTCTTT.

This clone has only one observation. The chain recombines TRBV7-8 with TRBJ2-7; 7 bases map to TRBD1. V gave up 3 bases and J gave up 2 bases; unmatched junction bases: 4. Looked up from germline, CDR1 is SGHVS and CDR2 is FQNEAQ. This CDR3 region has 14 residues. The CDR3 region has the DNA TGTGCCAGCAGCTTGACAGGGTCCACCTACGAGCAGTACTTC. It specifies CASSLTGSTYEQYF.

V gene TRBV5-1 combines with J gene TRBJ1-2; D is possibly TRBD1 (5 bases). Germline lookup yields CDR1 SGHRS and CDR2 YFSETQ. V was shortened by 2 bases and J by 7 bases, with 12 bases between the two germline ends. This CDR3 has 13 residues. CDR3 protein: CASSFSGTSGYTF. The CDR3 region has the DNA TGCGCCAGCAGCTTTTCCGGGACTTCTGGCTACACCTTC.

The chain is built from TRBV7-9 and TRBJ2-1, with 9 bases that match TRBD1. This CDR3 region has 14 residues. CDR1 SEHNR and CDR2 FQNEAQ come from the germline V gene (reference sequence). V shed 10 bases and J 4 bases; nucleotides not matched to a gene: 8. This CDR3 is CATETGGMYNEQFF. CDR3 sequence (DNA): TGTGCCACCGAGACAGGGGGTATGTACAATGAGCAGTTCTTC.

The CDR3 reads CASSPLTGDEQYF. The CDR3 coding sequence is TGTGCCAGCTCACCGTTAACAGGGGACGAGCAGTACTTC. J is TRBJ2-7 and V is TRBV18; 7 bases align to TRBD1. V was pared by 3 bases and J by 5 bases, with 4 bases of the junction left unmatched. The CDR3 has 13 residues. Germline V gives CDR1 KGHSH, CDR2 LQKENI.

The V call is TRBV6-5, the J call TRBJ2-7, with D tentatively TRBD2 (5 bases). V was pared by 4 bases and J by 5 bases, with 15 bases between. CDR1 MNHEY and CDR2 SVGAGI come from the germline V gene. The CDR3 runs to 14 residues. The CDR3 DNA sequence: TGTGCCAGCAGTTCGGACTCTAGCAGCCACGAGCAGTACTTC. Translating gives CASSSDSSSHEQYF.

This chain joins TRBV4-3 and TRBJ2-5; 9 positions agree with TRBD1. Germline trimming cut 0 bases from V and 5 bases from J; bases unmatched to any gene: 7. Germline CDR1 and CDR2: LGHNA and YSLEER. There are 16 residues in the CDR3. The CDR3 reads CASSQDGTGGDETQYF. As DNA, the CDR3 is TGCGCCAGCAGCCAAGATGGAACAGGGGGCGATGAGACCCAGTACTTC.

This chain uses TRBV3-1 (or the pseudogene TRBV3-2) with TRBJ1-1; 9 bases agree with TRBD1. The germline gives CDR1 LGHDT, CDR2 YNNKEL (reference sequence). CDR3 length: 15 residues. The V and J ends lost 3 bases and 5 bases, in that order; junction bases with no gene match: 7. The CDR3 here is CASSQTIDRGTEAFF. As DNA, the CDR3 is TGTGCCAGCAGCCAGACAATAGACAGGGGGACTGAAGCTTTCTTT.

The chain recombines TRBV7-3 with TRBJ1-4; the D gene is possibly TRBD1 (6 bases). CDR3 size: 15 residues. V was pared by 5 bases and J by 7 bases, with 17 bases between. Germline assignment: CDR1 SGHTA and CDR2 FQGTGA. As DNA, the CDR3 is TGTGCCAGCAGCCCACAAGACAGGCAGTTTGAAAAACTGTTTTTT. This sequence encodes CASSPQDRQFEKLFF.

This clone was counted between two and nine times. Here the CDR3 reads CASSLDGRSYGYTF. As DNA, the CDR3 is TGTGCCAGCAGCTTAGATGGCAGAAGCTATGGCTACACCTTC. The chain is built from TRBV11-2 and TRBJ1-2; the D is unclear. The V end lost 0 bases, the J end lost 4 bases, and 9 bases lay between the germline ends. The V gene's germline CDR1 is SGHAT and CDR2 FQNNGV. The CDR3 length is 14 residues.

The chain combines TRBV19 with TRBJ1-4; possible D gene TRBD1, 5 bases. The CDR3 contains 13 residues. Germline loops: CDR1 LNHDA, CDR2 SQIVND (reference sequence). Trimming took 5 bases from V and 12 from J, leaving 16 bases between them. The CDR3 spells CASSPGEARELFF. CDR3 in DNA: TGTGCCAGTAGTCCGGGGGAGGCACGGGAACTGTTTTTT.

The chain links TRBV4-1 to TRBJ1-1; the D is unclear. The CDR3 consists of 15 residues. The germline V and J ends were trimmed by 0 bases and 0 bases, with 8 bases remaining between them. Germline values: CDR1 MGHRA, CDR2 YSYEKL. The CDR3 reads CASSQDPTLNTEAFF. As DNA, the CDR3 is TGCGCCAGCAGCCAAGATCCCACTTTGAACACTGAAGCTTTCTTT.

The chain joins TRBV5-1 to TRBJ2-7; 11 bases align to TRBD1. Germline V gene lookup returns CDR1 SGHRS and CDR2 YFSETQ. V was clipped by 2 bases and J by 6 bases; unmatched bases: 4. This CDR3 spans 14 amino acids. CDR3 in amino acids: CASSLGQGASEQYF. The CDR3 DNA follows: TGCGCCAGCAGCTTAGGACAGGGGGCCAGCGAGCAGTACTTC.

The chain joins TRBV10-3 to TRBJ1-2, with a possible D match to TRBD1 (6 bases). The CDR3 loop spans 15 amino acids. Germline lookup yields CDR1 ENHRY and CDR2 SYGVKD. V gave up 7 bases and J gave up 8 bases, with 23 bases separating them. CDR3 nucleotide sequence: TGTGCCATCACAAGATCCGGCACAGGGTCTGACGGCTACACCTTC. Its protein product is CAITRSGTGSDGYTF.

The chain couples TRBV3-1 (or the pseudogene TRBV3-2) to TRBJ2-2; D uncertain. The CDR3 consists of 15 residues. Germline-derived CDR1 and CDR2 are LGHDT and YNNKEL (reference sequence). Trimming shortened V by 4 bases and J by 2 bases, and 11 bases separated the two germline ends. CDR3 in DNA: TGTGCCAGCAGCCCCGGAGCCTCAAACACCGGGGAGCTGTTTTTT. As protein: CASSPGASNTGELFF.

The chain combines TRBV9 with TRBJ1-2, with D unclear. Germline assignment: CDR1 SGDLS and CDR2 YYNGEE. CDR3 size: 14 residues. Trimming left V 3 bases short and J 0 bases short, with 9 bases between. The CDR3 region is CASSATIANYGYTF. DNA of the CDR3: TGTGCCAGCAGCGCAACAATCGCTAACTATGGCTACACCTTC. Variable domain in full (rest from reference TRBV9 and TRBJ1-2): DSGVTQTPKHLITATGQRVTLRCSPRSGDLSVYWYQQSLDQGLQFLIQYYNGEERAKGNILERFSAQQFPDLHSELNLSSLELGDSALYFCASSATIANYGYTFGSGTRLTVV.

The CDR3 bases are TGTGCCAGCAGCTTGGTGGCCAACCCCAAAAACATTCAGTACTTC. Protein sequence: CASSLVANPKNIQYF. The chain uses TRBV5-6 and TRBJ2-4; D call uncertain. The CDR3 extends over 15 amino acids. V was shortened by 0 bases and J by 2 bases, with 9 bases between the two germline ends. Germline-derived CDR1 and CDR2 are SGHDT and YYEEEE. The full variable domain, in which reference TRBV5-6 and TRBJ2-4 provide the parts outside the CDR3, is DAGVTQSPTHLIKTRGQQVTLRCSPKSGHDTVSWYQQALGQGPQFIFQYYEEEERQRGNFPDRFSGHQFPNYSSELNVNALLLGDSALYLCASSLVANPKNIQYFGAGTRLSVL.

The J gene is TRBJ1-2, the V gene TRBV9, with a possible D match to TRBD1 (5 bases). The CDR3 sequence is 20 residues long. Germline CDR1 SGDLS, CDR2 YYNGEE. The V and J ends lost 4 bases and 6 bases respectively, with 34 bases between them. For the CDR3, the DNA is TGTGCCAGCAGCCCACGCTCACGGGGCAGTTTGTTGGGCGGGGAGGATGGCTACACCTTC. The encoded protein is CASSPRSRGSLLGGEDGYTF.

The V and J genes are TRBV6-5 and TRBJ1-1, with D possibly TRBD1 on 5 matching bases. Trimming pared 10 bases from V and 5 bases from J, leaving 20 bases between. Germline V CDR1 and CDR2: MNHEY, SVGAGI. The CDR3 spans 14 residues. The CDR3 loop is CATLGEGRGTEAFF. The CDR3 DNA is TGTGCCACCCTAGGGGAGGGCCGAGGGACTGAAGCTTTCTTT.

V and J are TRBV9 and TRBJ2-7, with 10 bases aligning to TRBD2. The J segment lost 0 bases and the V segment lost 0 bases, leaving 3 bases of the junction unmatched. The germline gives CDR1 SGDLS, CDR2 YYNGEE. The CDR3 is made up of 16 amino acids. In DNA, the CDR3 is TGTGCCAGCAGCGTAGCTAGCGGGAGCCCCTCCTACGAGCAGTACTTC. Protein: CASSVASGSPSYEQYF.

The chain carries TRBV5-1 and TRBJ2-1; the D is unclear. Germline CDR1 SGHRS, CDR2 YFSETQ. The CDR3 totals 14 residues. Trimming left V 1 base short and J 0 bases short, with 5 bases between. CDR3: CASSLTVSYNEQFF. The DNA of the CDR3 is TGCGCCAGCAGCTTGACAGTCTCCTACAATGAGCAGTTCTTC.

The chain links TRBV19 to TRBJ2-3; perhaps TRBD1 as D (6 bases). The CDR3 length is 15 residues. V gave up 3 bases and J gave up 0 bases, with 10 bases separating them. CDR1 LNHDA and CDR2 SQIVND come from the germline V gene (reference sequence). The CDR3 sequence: CASSIPDRSTDTQYF. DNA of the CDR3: TGTGCCAGTAGTATCCCCGACAGGAGCACAGATACGCAGTATTTT.

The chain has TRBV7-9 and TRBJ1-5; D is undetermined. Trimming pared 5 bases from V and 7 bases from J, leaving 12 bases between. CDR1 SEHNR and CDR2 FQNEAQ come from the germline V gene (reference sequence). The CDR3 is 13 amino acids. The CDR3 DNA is TGTGCCAGCAGCCCCGCGGGTGAACAGCCCCAGCATTTT. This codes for CASSPAGEQPQHF.

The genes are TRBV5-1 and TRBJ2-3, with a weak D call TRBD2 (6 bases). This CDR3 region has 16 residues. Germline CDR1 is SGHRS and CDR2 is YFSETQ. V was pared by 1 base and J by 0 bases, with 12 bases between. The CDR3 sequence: CASSLYSSDSTDTQYF. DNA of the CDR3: TGCGCCAGCAGCTTGTACTCTAGCGATAGCACAGATACGCAGTATTTT.